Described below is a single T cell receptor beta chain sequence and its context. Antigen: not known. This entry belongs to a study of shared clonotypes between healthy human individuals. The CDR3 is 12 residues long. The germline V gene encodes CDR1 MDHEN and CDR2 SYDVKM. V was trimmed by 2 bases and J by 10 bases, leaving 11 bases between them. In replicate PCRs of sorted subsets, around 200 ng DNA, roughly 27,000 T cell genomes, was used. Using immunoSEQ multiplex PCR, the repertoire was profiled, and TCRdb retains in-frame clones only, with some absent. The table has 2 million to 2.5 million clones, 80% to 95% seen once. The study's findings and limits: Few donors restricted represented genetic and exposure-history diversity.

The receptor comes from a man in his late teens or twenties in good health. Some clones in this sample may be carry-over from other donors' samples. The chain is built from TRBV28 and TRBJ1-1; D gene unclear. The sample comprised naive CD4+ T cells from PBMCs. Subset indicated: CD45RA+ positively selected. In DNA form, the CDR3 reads TGTGCCAGCAGTTTAATAGATAAGGGAGCTTTCTTT. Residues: CASSLIDKGAFF.